The 21 T cell receptor beta chains given below trace back to one sample, sequenced in a study of PD-L1 blockade in urothelial cancer. Time point in this sample: pretreatment peripheral blood. Only in-frame clones appear in the TCRdb table, and some are missing; sequencing was by immunoSEQ multiplex PCR. The sample gives approximately 52,000 clones, roughly four fifths of which show up once; 4% is in the top ten. This specimen was PBMCs, taken around atezolizumab (anti-PD-L1) treatment. These receptors all come from a man between 70 and 80 years old with urothelial cancer.

This clone appeared many times. V is TRBV7-9 and J is TRBJ2-1, with 7 bases that match TRBD2. V dropped 7 bases and J dropped 6; count of bases not matched to a gene: 15. This CDR3 is built from 16 residues. CDR1 SEHNR and CDR2 FQNEAQ come from the germline V gene (reference sequence). CDR3 DNA sequence: TGTGCCAGCACCACGCAAGGGGCTAGCGGACGCAATGAGCAGTTCTTC. Translation gives CASTTQGASGRNEQFF.

The chain recombines TRBV10-3 with TRBJ1-3, with D unclear. This CDR3 has 16 residues. Germline loops: CDR1 ENHRY, CDR2 SYGVKD. V was pared by 0 bases and J by 4 bases, with 13 bases between. CDR3 DNA sequence: TGTGCCATCAGTGAGTCGAGAGGGCCACAGGGAAACACCATATATTTT. This gives the protein CAISESRGPQGNTIYF.

The chain recombines TRBV19 with TRBJ1-1; TRBD1 might be the D (5 bases). The CDR3 consists of 12 residues. V lost 8 bases and J lost 0, with 7 bases in between. CDR1 LNHDA and CDR2 SQIVND come from the germline V gene (reference sequence). Written as DNA, the CDR3 is TGTGCCAGTGGGGCCCTGAACACTGAAGCTTTCTTT. Residues: CASGALNTEAFF.

The chain uses TRBV6-1 and TRBJ2-7; 9 positions agree with TRBD1. The V and J ends lost 4 bases and 0 bases, in that order; junction bases with no gene match: 7. The germline CDR1 and CDR2 sequences are MNHNS and SASEGT. There are 16 residues in the CDR3. CDR3 sequence (DNA): TGTGCCAGCAGTGTGTCCGGGACAGGGAGCTCCTACGAGCAGTACTTC. Translation gives CASSVSGTGSSYEQYF.

This clone was seen only a few times. The chain recombines TRBV5-1 with TRBJ2-7; D is perhaps TRBD1 (6 bases). The V end lost 2 bases, the J end lost 6 bases, and 9 bases lay between the germline ends. The CDR3 extends over 12 amino acids. Germline V CDR1 and CDR2: SGHRS, YFSETQ. CDR3 loop: CASSFGQREQYF. CDR3 sequence (DNA): TGCGCCAGCAGCTTCGGACAGCGCGAGCAGTACTTC.

This chain uses TRBV2 with TRBJ1-5, with a possible D match to TRBD1 (5 bases). The V and J ends lost 8 bases and 7 bases respectively, with 18 bases between them. The CDR3 sequence is 14 residues long. Germline CDR1 reads SNHLY; CDR2 reads FYNNEI. As DNA, the CDR3 is TGTGCCAGCTCAATAGGGGAAAATAGACAGCCCCAGCATTTT. It codes for CASSIGENRQPQHF.

V usage is TRBV7-2 and J usage is TRBJ2-5; a weak D match, TRBD2 (5 bases). CDR3 length: 16 residues. Germline V gene data show CDR1 as SGHTA and CDR2 as FQGNSA. V was clipped by 5 bases and J by 5 bases, with 21 bases between them. The CDR3 DNA is TGTGCCAGCAGCCCAAGGCGGGTTTCCCTGGGGGAGACCCAGTACTTC. Residues: CASSPRRVSLGETQYF.

The rearrangement links TRBV7-2 to TRBJ2-7, with TRBD1 identical over 7 bases. Germline V lookup: CDR1 SGHTA, CDR2 FQGNSA. V was clipped by 2 bases and J by 2 bases; unmatched bases: 6. This CDR3 is 15 amino acids long. For the CDR3, the DNA is TGTGCCAGCAGCTTACAACAGGGGACAACCTACGAGCAGTACTTC. It codes for CASSLQQGTTYEQYF.

The rearrangement links TRBV18 to TRBJ2-3; the match to TRBD1 covers 12 bases. The CDR3 loop spans 19 amino acids. The germline V gene encodes CDR1 KGHSH and CDR2 LQKENI. V shed 4 bases and J 3 bases; nucleotides not matched to a gene: 14. The CDR3 protein is CASSLTSGTGGSRTDTQYF. The CDR3 DNA reads as TGTGCCAGCTCACTCACCTCCGGGACAGGGGGCTCGAGGACAGATACGCAGTATTTT.

The J gene is TRBJ1-2, the V gene TRBV4-2; TRBD1 agrees at 9 bases. V lost 2 bases, J lost 3 bases, and 4 bases stayed unmatched. The germline CDR1 and CDR2 sequences are LGHNA and YNFKEQ. The CDR3 sequence is 15 residues long. CDR3 residues: CASSQPGQGDYGYTF. In DNA, the CDR3 is TGTGCCAGCAGCCAACCGGGACAGGGTGACTATGGCTACACCTTC.

The chain recombines TRBV6-4 with TRBJ1-1, with a weak D call TRBD1 (6 bases). The germline V gene encodes CDR1 MRHNA and CDR2 SNTAGT. This CDR3 comprises 13 residues. Deletions cut 5 bases from V and 4 bases from J, with 11 bases between. CDR3 coding DNA: TGTGCCAGCAGTTTCGAGACAGGCACTGAAGCTTTCTTT. Protein sequence: CASSFETGTEAFF.

In its sample, this clone was seen once. This rearrangement joins TRBV18 to TRBJ2-2; D ambiguous. Germline loops: CDR1 KGHSH, CDR2 LQKENI. V lost 3 bases and J 5 bases, leaving 13 bases between the germline ends. This CDR3 comprises 15 residues. The CDR3 sequence: CASSPDETVTGELFF. CDR3 in DNA: TGTGCCAGCTCACCGGATGAAACAGTTACCGGGGAGCTGTTTTTT.

The chain employs TRBV28 and TRBJ1-4; 8 bases are a match to TRBD1. Germline V gene lookup returns CDR1 MDHEN and CDR2 SYDVKM. The CDR3 consists of 14 residues. V was pared by 3 bases and J by 5 bases, with 2 bases of the junction left unmatched. DNA for the CDR3: TGTGCCAGCAGTTTGGCAGGGGGCAATGAAAAACTGTTTTTT. Translated, it gives CASSLAGGNEKLFF.

Many counts were recorded for this clone. The chain couples TRBV6-1 to TRBJ1-2; TRBD1 agrees at 9 bases. The V segment lost 2 bases and the J segment 5 bases; nucleotides outside the gene matches: 3. The germline CDR1 and CDR2 sequences are MNHNS and SASEGT. The CDR3 spans 14 residues. CDR3 nucleotides: TGTGCCAGCAGTGAAATGGACAGGGGTTATGGCTACACCTTC. It codes for CASSEMDRGYGYTF.

The V gene is TRBV18, the J gene TRBJ1-3; TRBD1 might be the D (6 bases). Trimming took off 3 bases at V and 0 bases at J, with 12 bases between the two ends. Germline V CDR1 and CDR2: KGHSH, LQKENI. The CDR3 is 16 residues long. This CDR3 is CASSPGHPSSGNTIYF. CDR3 in DNA: TGTGCCAGCTCACCGGGACATCCGAGCTCTGGAAACACCATATATTTT.

The chain combines TRBV27 with TRBJ2-1; 13 nucleotides agree with TRBD2. V lost 5 bases and J lost 1; bases outside the gene matches: 5. Germline CDR1 and CDR2: MNHEY and SMNVEV (reference sequence). The CDR3 extends over 17 amino acids. The DNA of the CDR3 is TGTGCCAGCAGTCCGCGGACTAGCGGGAGTTCCTACAATGAGCAGTTCTTC. Translation gives CASSPRTSGSSYNEQFF.

CDR3 residues: CASSQQGGNEKLFF. DNA of the CDR3: TGTGCCAGCAGCCAACAGGGGGGTAATGAAAAACTGTTTTTT. This chain joins TRBV4-2 and TRBJ1-4; 7 bases agree with TRBD1. The V segment lost 2 bases and the J segment 4 bases; nucleotides outside the gene matches: 1. The CDR3 totals 14 residues. Germline CDR1 reads LGHNA; CDR2 reads YNFKEQ.

V and J are TRBV5-1 and TRBJ2-1; 9 nucleotides match TRBD2. Germline V gene data show CDR1 as SGHRS and CDR2 as YFSETQ. Germline trimming cut 4 bases from V and 6 bases from J; bases unmatched to any gene: 8. This CDR3 contains 15 residues. CDR3 nucleotides: TGCGCCAGCAGCCTGGCGGGGGGGGCGGGCAATGAGCAGTTCTTC. Translating gives CASSLAGGAGNEQFF.

This chain joins TRBV7-2 and TRBJ2-7; the D gene is possibly TRBD2 (6 bases). Trimming took off 3 bases at V and 7 bases at J, with 13 bases between the two ends. The CDR3 consists of 13 residues. The germline CDR1 and CDR2 sequences are SGHTA and FQGNSA. The CDR3 spells CASSLKPEGEQYF. The DNA for the CDR3 is TGTGCCAGCAGCTTGAAGCCGGAGGGGGAGCAGTACTTC.

The chain has TRBV4-3 and TRBJ1-1; TRBD1 might be the D (5 bases). The V and J ends lost 4 bases and 11 bases respectively, with 20 bases between them. Per the germline V gene, CDR1 is LGHNA and CDR2 is YSLEER. This CDR3 has 14 amino acids. CDR3 bases: TGCGCCAGCAGCCCCGGGACGCTGCGGGGAGAGGCTTTCTTT. Its translation: CASSPGTLRGEAFF.

The rearrangement links TRBV18 to TRBJ2-7; TRBD1 agrees at 11 bases. Germline trimming cut 0 bases from V and 4 bases from J; bases unmatched to any gene: 2. The CDR3 covers 15 residues. Per the germline V gene, CDR1 is KGHSH and CDR2 is LQKENI. This chain's CDR3 is CASSPPGQGVYEQYF. CDR3 coding DNA: TGTGCCAGCTCACCACCGGGACAGGGGGTATACGAGCAGTACTTC.